This T cell receptor (beta chain) was captured by sequencing in a study of T cell changes during pregnancy in multiple sclerosis. Germline V lookup: CDR1 SNHLY, CDR2 FYNNEI. V dropped 6 bases and J dropped 4 bases, with 16 bases sitting between them. The CDR3 length is 14 residues. Data came from immunoSEQ multiplex PCR; TCRdb stores just in-frame clones and leaves some out. The profile shows roughly 70,000 clones, 90% of them singletons. This chain joins TRBV2 and TRBJ2-7, with D possibly matching TRBD1 (5 bases). Sequencing used peripheral blood, obtained in the third trimester of pregnancy. This sequence originates from a female donor with multiple sclerosis, enrolled in a pregnancy study. The CDR3 bases are TGTGCCAGCAGGCGACAGACTCAAGGGTACGAGCAGTACTTC. The encoded protein is CASRRQTQGYEQYF.